This T cell receptor beta chain was identified during a study of blood T cell repertoires in COVID-19. The wider study: COVID-19 samples from acute and convalescent phases originated in the United States, Italy and Spain. PBMCs, B-cell-depleted T cells, or T cells provided the cDNA or gDNA that made up the material.

Authors' analysis steps: Nucleated cell counts were estimated from reference gene primer amplification. Method: immunoSEQ multiplex PCR; TCRdb's copy keeps in-frame clones and lacks some. That table furnishes V, J and clone size, whereas the DNA furnished D and trimming. Of around 99,000 clones listed, around 90% are singletons. The V gene end was trimmed by 4 bases and the J gene end by 0 bases; junction bases not matched to a gene: 3. From germline, CDR1 is MNHEY and CDR2 SVGAGI. The CDR3 contains 16 residues. The sequenced sample consisted of peripheral blood. This clonotype was sampled from a woman in her thirties with acute or convalescent COVID-19. This chain connects TRBV6-5 to TRBJ1-5; 10 bases align to TRBD1. The CDR3 coding sequence is TGTGCCAGCAGTTCTGACAGGGGGCTTAGCAATCAGCCCCAGCATTTT. Translated: CASSSDRGLSNQPQHF.